A single sample gave rise to the 25 T cell receptor beta chains below, sequenced in a study of tumor-infiltrating lymphocytes in primary liver carcinoma. The source of the blood RNA was unsorted whole blood, and germline DNA was extracted as well. Reverse transcription of around 500 ng total RNA with a constant-region primer produced TCR beta cDNA. TCR beta libraries came from three nested multiplex PCR rounds using slightly modified ARM-PCR. The opening two PCR rounds, about 11 cycles each, paired TRBV1-TRBV30 forward primers with a C-beta reverse primer. TCRdb re-called the multiplex PCR reads with MiXCR, one entry per CDR3 protein. The sample shows hundreds of thousands of distinct CDR3 sequences, roughly three fifths of them seen only once. Sequencing used peripheral blood. The receptor set was obtained from a woman in her 30s with primary liver carcinoma and hepatitis B virus infection.

This clonotype was seen a handful of times. V gene TRBV4-1 combines with J gene TRBJ2-1; TRBD2 agrees at 10 bases. V dropped 4 bases and J dropped 7; count of bases not matched to a gene: 7. Germline V gives CDR1 MGHRA, CDR2 YSYEKL. This CDR3 has 15 residues. Here the CDR3 reads CASSRTAGGPNEQFF. The CDR3, as DNA: TGCGCCAGCAGCCGGACAGCGGGAGGGCCGAATGAGCAGTTCTTC.

This clonotype was counted a few times. V usage is TRBV4-1 and J usage is TRBJ2-2, with D perhaps TRBD1 or TRBD2 (5 bases each). Trimming shortened V by 3 bases and J by 1 base, and 18 bases separated the two germline ends. The length of the CDR3 is 18 residues. CDR1 MGHRA and CDR2 YSYEKL come from the germline V gene. The CDR3 DNA reads as TGCGCCAGCAGCCATGTTTCCCTCCGGGGCCGGAACACCGGGGAGCTGTTTTTT. Encoded protein: CASSHVSLRGRNTGELFF.

The chain is built from TRBV4-2 and TRBJ1-1; no reliable D call. Germline lookup yields CDR1 LGHNA and CDR2 YNFKEQ. The CDR3 is made up of 15 amino acids. V gave up 1 base and J gave up 5 bases, with 14 bases separating them. The chain's CDR3 is CASSQGYPSWTEAFF. CDR3 DNA sequence: TGTGCCAGCAGCCAAGGATACCCGAGTTGGACTGAAGCTTTCTTT.

V is TRBV12-3 or TRBV12-4 and J is TRBJ2-2; 9 bases match TRBD2. After removal of 7 bases from V and 1 base from J, the junction contained 4 bases not matched to a gene. The CDR3 is made up of 15 amino acids. CDR3 protein: CASTLTSGNTGELFF. For the CDR3, the DNA is TGTGCCAGCACCCTGACTAGCGGGAACACCGGGGAGCTGTTTTTT.

This clonotype was picked up many times. The chain couples TRBV29-1 to TRBJ2-5, with a weak D call TRBD1 (6 bases). This CDR3 is built from 14 residues. The germline V gene has CDR1 SQVTM and CDR2 ANQGSEA. V lost 4 bases, J lost 0 bases, and 12 bases lay in between. The CDR3: CSVVGGQYQETQYF. The CDR3 DNA reads as TGCAGCGTTGTTGGCGGACAGTACCAAGAGACCCAGTACTTC.

The CDR3 sequence: CKGTVDTEAFF. The CDR3 nucleotides are TGCAAAGGGACAGTGGACACTGAAGCTTTCTTT. The gene calls are TRBV29-1 and TRBJ1-1; TRBD1 agrees at 7 bases. Germline CDR1 SQVTM, CDR2 ANQGSEA. This CDR3 region has 11 residues.

On this clonotype: A much larger clone differs from this one at a single base, so this may be a read error. Since no conserved phenylalanine or tryptophan closes the CDR3, a read error is the likely cause. The chain joins TRBV12-3 or TRBV12-4 to TRBJ2-5, with D perhaps matching TRBD1 (5 bases). Trimming cost V 2 bases and J 5 bases, with 15 bases left between them. The CDR3 contains 15 residues. CDR3 protein: CASSLNPRAFETQYI. The CDR3 DNA is TGTGCCAGCAGTTTAAACCCCAGGGCGTTTGAGACCCAGTACATC.

As for this clonotype: With a much larger clone just one base away, this may be a read error. V gene TRBV12-3 or TRBV12-4 combines with J gene TRBJ2-5; the match to TRBD2 covers 8 bases. This CDR3 contains 13 residues. J was trimmed by 9 bases and V by 8 bases; bases with no gene match: 11. In DNA, the CDR3 is TGTGCCAGCTGGGCGGGAGGTCTTGAGGCCCAGTACTTC. The encoded protein is CASWAGGLEAQYF.

A remark on this clonotype: One junction end does not reproduce the germline sequence, and a read error may be involved. The chain couples TRBV10-1 to TRBJ2-7; either TRBD1 or TRBD2 may fit D (6 bases each). The CDR3 loop spans 13 amino acids. The germline gives CDR1 WNHNN, CDR2 SYGVQD (reference sequence). DNA of the CDR3: TGCGTCAGCAGTCGAGGGGGAGGCCACGAGCAGTACTTC. Translating gives CVSSRGGGHEQYF.

This clonotype was seen a few times. The chain uses TRBV6-6 and TRBJ1-5; TRBD1 agrees at 9 bases. The CDR3 has 19 amino acids. V was clipped by 4 bases and J by 1 base; unmatched bases: 14. Germline V gives CDR1 MNHNY, CDR2 SVGAGI (reference sequence). CDR3 nucleotides: TGTGCCAGCAGTTCTTTTCCGGGACAGGGAATTAAGAGCAATCAGCCCCAGCATTTT. The encoded protein is CASSSFPGQGIKSNQPQHF.

This clonotype occurred once. J is TRBJ1-2 and V is TRBV4-1, with a weak D call TRBD1 (5 bases). Germline V CDR1 and CDR2: MGHRA, YSYEKL. CDR3 length: 16 amino acids. V gave up 0 bases and J gave up 9 bases, with 20 bases separating them. CDR3 sequence (DNA): TGCGCCAGCAGCCAAGATCCCGGACGGGGGATCCATAGCTACACCTTC. Residues: CASSQDPGRGIHSYTF.

The rearrangement joins TRBV10-1 to TRBJ2-2, with D perhaps matching TRBD2 (6 bases). Deletions cut 7 bases from V and 1 base from J, with 10 bases between. The CDR3 consists of 14 residues. Per the germline V gene, CDR1 is WNHNN and CDR2 is SYGVQD (reference sequence). This CDR3 is CASTRDLNTGELFF. In DNA, the CDR3 is TGCGCCAGCACCCGGGACTTGAACACCGGGGAGCTGTTTTTT.

Concerning this clonotype: No conserved phenylalanine or tryptophan is present at the end of the CDR3, so a read error is the likely explanation. The chain's CDR3 is CASAAGNQPQHL. The CDR3 nucleotides read TGTGCCAGCGCGGCGGGCAATCAGCCCCAGCATTTA. The chain carries TRBV28 and TRBJ1-5, with D unresolved. Germline CDR1 MDHEN, CDR2 SYDVKM. CDR3 length equals 12 residues. Between the trimmed V and J ends, which lost 8 bases and 2 bases, there was a span of 7 bases.

About this clonotype itself: A read error may explain this, as a much larger clone is one base away. This chain links TRBV6-2 or TRBV6-3 with TRBJ2-7; the D is unclear. V was pared by 6 bases and J by 3 bases, with 12 bases between. The CDR3 runs to 13 residues. Germline V lookup: CDR1 MNHEY, CDR2 SVGEGT. The chain's CDR3 is CASSTFTSYEQYF. The DNA of the CDR3 is TGTGCCAGCAGCACCTTTACCAGCTACGAGCAGTACTTC.

With regard to this clonotype: A much larger clone differs by one base, so this may be a read error. The V and J genes are TRBV6-2 or TRBV6-3 and TRBJ2-1; D is possibly TRBD1 or TRBD2 (5 bases each). Germline CDR1 MNHEY, CDR2 SVGEGT. The CDR3 is made up of 17 amino acids. The CDR3 DNA sequence: TGTGCCAGCAATTACTCGGGGCAGATAGTCCTTTACAATGAGCAGTTCTTC. The encoded protein is CASNYSGQIVLYNEQFF.

As regards this clonotype: At one end, the junction sequence differs from germline, possibly due to a read error. The genes are TRBV29-1 and TRBJ2-7; D might be TRBD1 (6 bases). The CDR3 is 11 residues long. Germline loops: CDR1 SQVTM, CDR2 ANQGSEA. The CDR3 loop reads CSALGGREQCF. The CDR3 nucleotides are TGCAGCGCGCTAGGGGGTAGGGAGCAGTGCTTC.

This clonotype was seen a handful of times. At one end, the junction sequence differs from germline, possibly due to a read error. The chain couples TRBV6-2 or TRBV6-3 to TRBJ2-2; 7 bases are shared with TRBD1. The germline V gene has CDR1 MNHEY and CDR2 SVGEGT. The CDR3 contains 15 residues. The CDR3 sequence is CTTSATGKNTGKLFF. The CDR3 region has the DNA TGTACCACCTCGGCGACAGGGAAAAACACCGGGAAGCTGTTTTTT.

This clonotype has a count of ten or more. CDR3 nucleotide sequence: TGCGCCAGCAGCCAAGAAACGGGACGGAGCTCAACTAATGAAAAACTGTTTTTT. Protein: CASSQETGRSSTNEKLFF. The chain carries TRBV4-3 and TRBJ1-4, with D tentatively TRBD1 (5 bases). Germline V gives CDR1 LGHNA, CDR2 YSLEER. The CDR3 contains 18 residues. Trimming stripped 0 bases from V and 0 bases from J, with 14 bases between.

This chain uses TRBV7-9 with TRBJ2-1, with D perhaps matching TRBD2 (6 bases). The CDR3 loop spans 17 amino acids. Trimming pared 1 base from V and 2 bases from J, leaving 15 bases between. The germline CDR1 and CDR2 sequences are SEHNR and FQNEAQ (reference sequence). CDR3 sequence reads: CASSLGSAGRTYNEQFF. The CDR3 nucleotides read TGTGCCAGCAGCTTAGGGTCGGCGGGAAGGACCTACAATGAGCAGTTCTTC.

With regard to this clonotype: At one boundary the junction diverges from the germline segment, which might be a read error. The chain recombines TRBV30 with TRBJ2-5, with D maybe TRBD2 (6 bases). The CDR3 loop spans 12 amino acids. CDR1 GTSNPN and CDR2 SVGIG come from the germline V gene (reference sequence). The CDR3 loop reads CAWSTSRETQYF. In DNA, the CDR3 is TGTGCCTGGAGCACTAGCAGAGAGACACAGTACTTC.

V usage is TRBV5-4 and J usage is TRBJ2-2; 8 nucleotides line up with TRBD1. Unmatched junction bases numbered 7, after V lost 4 bases and J lost 5 bases. The germline V gene has CDR1 SGHNT and CDR2 YYREEE (reference sequence). The CDR3 consists of 15 residues. This CDR3 is CASSPGGARTGELFF. DNA of the CDR3: TGTGCCAGCAGCCCAGGGGGCGCCAGGACCGGGGAGCTGTTTTTT.

In the case of this clonotype: A junction end diverges from the germline sequence, so it may reflect a read error. In nucleotides, the CDR3 is TGTGTCAGCACCTTAAGACGGGCCCAGTACTTC. It translates to CVSTLRRAQYF. The chain couples TRBV11-2 to TRBJ2-5; D remains ambiguous. Germline assignment: CDR1 SGHAT and CDR2 FQNNGV. The CDR3 covers 11 residues.

This clonotype has a count of ten or more. The V gene is TRBV11-2, the J gene TRBJ2-7; TRBD2 matches 10 bases. The CDR3 length is 16 residues. The germline CDR1 and CDR2 sequences are SGHAT and FQNNGV. Trimming took 5 bases from V and 3 from J; bases not matched to a gene: 10. CDR3 in amino acids: CASSPGLAGVGYEQYF. In DNA, the CDR3 is TGTGCCAGCAGCCCAGGGCTAGCGGGAGTTGGCTACGAGCAGTACTTC.

This clonotype occurred a few times. V is TRBV7-9 and J is TRBJ2-7; the D is unclear. Germline V gene sequence: CDR1 SEHNR, CDR2 FQNEAQ (reference sequence). The CDR3 consists of 14 residues. Trimming took off 4 bases at V and 0 bases at J, with 10 bases between the two ends. Here the CDR3 DNA reads TGTGCCAGCAGCTCCCTCGCGACCTCCTACGAGCAGTACTTC. It codes for CASSSLATSYEQYF. The full variable domain, completed using reference TRBV7-9 and TRBJ2-7, is DTGVSQNPRHKITKRGQNVTFRCDPISEHNRLYWYRQTLGQGPEFLTYFQNEAQLEKSRLLSDRFSAERPKGSFSTLEIQRTEQGDSAMYLCASSSLATSYEQYFGPGTRLTVT.

V is TRBV25-1 and J is TRBJ1-5; D unresolved. V lost 5 bases to trimming and J lost 0 bases, with 8 bases between them. The V gene's germline CDR1 is MGHDK and CDR2 SYGVNS. There are 14 residues in the CDR3. CDR3 nucleotides: TGTGCCAGCAGTCCGACCTTTAGCAATCAGCCCCAGCATTTT. As protein: CASSPTFSNQPQHF. The full variable domain, with the rest looked up from reference TRBV25-1 and TRBJ1-5, is EADIYQTPRYLVIGTGKKITLECSQTMGHDKMYWYQQDPGMELHLIHYSYGVNSTEKGDLSSESTVSRIRTEHFPLTLESARPSHTSQYLCASSPTFSNQPQHFGDGTRLSIL.